The source of this T cell receptor (beta chain) is a study of shared clonotypes between healthy human individuals. Findings and caveats of the study: The study generally estimated greater richness for naive than memory subsets.

Germline loops: CDR1 MDHEN, CDR2 SYDVKM. With 3 bases clipped from V and 4 bases from J, the junction kept 8 bases outside the gene matches. CDR3 length equals 15 residues. The repertoire was sequenced with immunoSEQ multiplex PCR; TCRdb's copy has only in-frame clones and lacks some. The sample holds 2 million to 3 million clones, 80% to 95% seen once. About this clone: Its antigen is undetermined.

What was sequenced was naive CD4+ T cells from PBMCs. Indicated subset: CD45RA+ positively selected. The source of this sequence is a man younger than 35 in good health. Some clones in this sample may be carry-over from other donors' samples. V and J are TRBV28 and TRBJ1-1, with 7 nucleotides matching TRBD1. This chain's CDR3 is CASSLRGRSSTEAFF. In DNA form, the CDR3 reads TGTGCCAGCAGTTTGAGGGGGCGAAGTAGCACTGAAGCTTTCTTT.